The sequence of this T cell receptor (beta chain) was determined in a study of blood T cell repertoires in COVID-19. CDR3 length equals 17 residues. The germline gives CDR1 SGHKS, CDR2 YYEKEE (reference sequence). V lost 2 bases, J lost 0 bases, and 15 bases lay in between. The data were produced by immunoSEQ multiplex PCR, yet TCRdb's version contains in-frame clones alone and is incomplete. Among about 350,000 clones listed, more than 75% were seen once. The chain has TRBV5-5 and TRBJ2-1, with unresolved D. Sequencing input: peripheral blood. The origin of this receptor is a woman aged 50 to 60 with COVID-19, enrolled during active disease. As DNA, the CDR3 is TGTGCCAGCAGCTTTCTTCGAGCCTCGAGCTCCTACAATGAGCAGTTCTTC. It translates to CASSFLRASSSYNEQFF.